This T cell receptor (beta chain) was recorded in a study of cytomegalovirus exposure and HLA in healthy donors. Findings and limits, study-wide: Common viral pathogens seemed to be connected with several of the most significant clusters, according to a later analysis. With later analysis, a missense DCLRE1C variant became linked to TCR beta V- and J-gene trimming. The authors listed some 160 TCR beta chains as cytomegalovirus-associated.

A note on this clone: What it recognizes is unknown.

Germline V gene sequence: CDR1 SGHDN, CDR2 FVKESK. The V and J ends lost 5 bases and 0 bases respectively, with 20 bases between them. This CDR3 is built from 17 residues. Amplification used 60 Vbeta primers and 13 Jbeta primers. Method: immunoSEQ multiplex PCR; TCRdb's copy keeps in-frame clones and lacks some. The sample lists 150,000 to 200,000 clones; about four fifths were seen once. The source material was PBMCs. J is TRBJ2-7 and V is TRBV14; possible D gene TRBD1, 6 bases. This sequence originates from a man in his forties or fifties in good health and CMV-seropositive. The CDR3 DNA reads TGTGCCAGCAGCTTTCGAATCAGGGGATACATCTCCTACGAGCAGTACTTC. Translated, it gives CASSFRIRGYISYEQYF.